These 30 T cell receptor beta chains came from one sample sequenced in a study of shared clonotypes between healthy human individuals. Some clones are missing from TCRdb's copy, which holds only in-frame ones; the method was immunoSEQ multiplex PCR. The sample holds about 1.5 million clones, nearly 99% seen once. Sequences were obtained from naive CD4+ T cells sorted from blood. The sample's subset: CD45RA+ positively selected. These receptors all stem from a man aged 25 to 45 in good health.

This CDR3 reads CASSTPQDEKLFF. In DNA, the CDR3 is TGTGCCAGCAGTACCCCCCAGGACGAAAAACTGTTTTTT. The V gene is TRBV6-5, the J gene TRBJ1-4; D uncertain. Germline CDR1 reads MNHEY; CDR2 reads SVGAGI. Trimming stripped 5 bases from V and 8 bases from J, with 12 bases between. This CDR3 has 13 residues.

The chain combines TRBV9 with TRBJ1-5; maybe TRBD1 (5 bases). The CDR3 length is 15 residues. Germline CDR1 SGDLS, CDR2 YYNGEE. Trimming pared 0 bases from V and 4 bases from J, leaving 11 bases between. This CDR3 is CASSVDQGRNQPQHF. CDR3 coding DNA: TGTGCCAGCAGCGTAGACCAGGGCCGGAATCAGCCCCAGCATTTT.

The rearrangement links TRBV19 to TRBJ2-3, with 11 bases aligning to TRBD2. The V gene end was trimmed by 3 bases and the J gene end by 2 bases; junction bases not matched to a gene: 4. CDR1 is LNHDA, CDR2 SQIVND, per germline (reference sequence). The CDR3 has 16 amino acids. The CDR3 region has the DNA TGTGCCAGTAGTATGCTAGCGGGAGGACCCACAGATACGCAGTATTTT. Protein: CASSMLAGGPTDTQYF.

This chain joins TRBV11-2 and TRBJ2-6, with D perhaps TRBD1 (6 bases). Trimming took off 5 bases at V and 5 bases at J, with 16 bases between the two ends. The CDR3 is made up of 16 amino acids. Germline lookup yields CDR1 SGHAT and CDR2 FQNNGV. Written as DNA, the CDR3 is TGTGCCAGCAGCCCCCTTTGGGGGCCAAGGGCCAACGTCCTGACTTTC. Its protein product is CASSPLWGPRANVLTF.

The chain links TRBV19 to TRBJ1-5; possibly TRBD1 for D (5 bases). The CDR3 consists of 14 residues. Trimming took 7 bases from V and 7 from J, leaving 17 bases between them. CDR1 and CDR2 (germline): LNHDA, SQIVND (reference sequence). The CDR3 here is CASTGGVREQPQHF. In DNA form, the CDR3 reads TGTGCCAGTACCGGGGGGGTACGGGAGCAGCCCCAGCATTTT.

The chain links TRBV9 to TRBJ2-7; TRBD1 might be the D (5 bases). V lost 0 bases to trimming and J lost 6 bases, with 16 bases between them. CDR1 and CDR2 from the germline V gene are SGDLS and YYNGEE. CDR3 length equals 15 residues. The DNA of the CDR3 is TGTGCCAGCAGCGTAGCCGGCCAGGGTACCCCCGAGCAGTACTTC. This translates into CASSVAGQGTPEQYF. The full variable domain, its missing parts supplied by reference TRBV9 and TRBJ2-7, is DSGVTQTPKHLITATGQRVTLRCSPRSGDLSVYWYQQSLDQGLQFLIQYYNGEERAKGNILERFSAQQFPDLHSELNLSSLELGDSALYFCASSVAGQGTPEQYFGPGTRLTVT.

This clone was seen just once. The chain is built from TRBV27 and TRBJ2-1; D is perhaps TRBD2 (5 bases). Germline CDR1 reads MNHEY; CDR2 reads SMNVEV (reference sequence). Trimming took 2 bases from V and 0 from J, leaving 14 bases between them. The CDR3 is 17 residues long. The DNA for the CDR3 is TGTGCCAGCAGTTTAATCGAGGGATTGGGCTCCTACAATGAGCAGTTCTTC. Translation: CASSLIEGLGSYNEQFF.

V gene TRBV7-9 combines with J gene TRBJ2-1; D gene unclear. Germline V CDR1 and CDR2: SEHNR, FQNEAQ (reference sequence). Between the trimmed V and J ends, which lost 5 bases and 0 bases, there was a span of 11 bases. The CDR3 length is 15 residues. The CDR3 nucleotides are TGTGCCAGCAGCCAGCGCCGAAGCTCCTACAATGAGCAGTTCTTC. The encoded protein is CASSQRRSSYNEQFF.

This rearrangement joins TRBV19 to TRBJ2-3; either TRBD1 or TRBD2 may supply D (5 bases each). The V end lost 0 bases, the J end lost 0 bases, and 13 bases lay between the germline ends. The CDR3 extends over 17 amino acids. Germline values: CDR1 LNHDA, CDR2 SQIVND (reference sequence). The CDR3 region is CASSIERGRISTDTQYF. The CDR3 DNA reads TGTGCCAGTAGTATAGAGAGGGGACGGATAAGCACAGATACGCAGTATTTT.

This rearrangement joins TRBV6-1 to TRBJ1-4, with D possibly TRBD1 on 5 matching bases. The germline V gene encodes CDR1 MNHNS and CDR2 SASEGT. Trimming took 1 base from V and 6 from J, leaving 9 bases between them. The CDR3 consists of 14 residues. CDR3 loop: CASSEGQNDEKLFF. As DNA, the CDR3 is TGTGCCAGCAGTGAAGGACAGAACGATGAAAAACTGTTTTTT.

The chain combines TRBV19 with TRBJ2-1; 9 bases map to TRBD1. After removal of 3 bases from V and 2 bases from J, the junction contained 8 bases not matched to a gene. This CDR3 region has 17 residues. Per the germline V gene, CDR1 is LNHDA and CDR2 is SQIVND (reference sequence). CDR3 bases: TGTGCCAGTAGTATCGGGCTGGGACAGGGCACCTACAATGAGCAGTTCTTC. The encoded protein is CASSIGLGQGTYNEQFF.

The rearrangement joins TRBV28 to TRBJ1-2; no firm D call. V dropped 5 bases and J dropped 4 bases, with 5 bases sitting between them. In germline, CDR1 is MDHEN, CDR2 SYDVKM. The CDR3 totals 11 residues. This chain's CDR3 is CASSTSYGYTF. Written as DNA, the CDR3 is TGTGCCAGCAGTACCAGCTATGGCTACACCTTC.

There are a few counts of this clone. The rearrangement uses TRBV28 and TRBJ1-2, with TRBD1 as a possible D gene (5 bases). The V gene's germline CDR1 is MDHEN and CDR2 SYDVKM. Trimming removed 11 bases from V and 8 bases from J, with 15 bases in between. This CDR3 region has 11 residues. The CDR3 bases are TGTGCCGCCCGGGACGGAGGAGGCTACACCTTC. This encodes CAARDGGGYTF.

The CDR3 sequence is CATSGRDSSYEQYF. As DNA, the CDR3 is TGTGCCACCAGCGGGAGGGATTCTTCCTACGAGCAGTACTTC. The chain recombines TRBV15 with TRBJ2-7; 7 positions match TRBD2. This CDR3 comprises 14 residues. Germline CDR1 and CDR2: LNHNV and YYDKDF (reference sequence). V shed 5 bases and J 1 base; nucleotides not matched to a gene: 5.

This rearrangement joins TRBV18 to TRBJ2-7, with D perhaps matching TRBD2 (6 bases). Trimming cost V 4 bases and J 2 bases, with 15 bases left between them. The CDR3 has 15 amino acids. Per the germline V gene, CDR1 is KGHSH and CDR2 is LQKENI. The CDR3 loop reads CASSLGPREAYEQYF. CDR3 coding DNA: TGTGCCAGCTCACTGGGGCCCAGGGAGGCCTACGAGCAGTACTTC.

The genes are TRBV2 and TRBJ1-1; D not resolved. With 2 bases removed from V and 4 bases from J, the gap between germline ends came to 11 bases. Germline-derived CDR1 and CDR2 are SNHLY and FYNNEI. The CDR3 is 14 amino acids. CDR3 region: CASSEPPGTTEAFF. In DNA, the CDR3 is TGTGCCAGCAGTGAACCCCCCGGAACCACTGAAGCTTTCTTT.

The V and J genes are TRBV5-1 and TRBJ1-5, with D unresolved. V was trimmed by 5 bases and J by 9 bases, leaving 18 bases between them. The CDR3 loop spans 14 amino acids. In germline, CDR1 is SGHRS, CDR2 YFSETQ. The CDR3 here is CASRKTDTLGPQHF. The CDR3 DNA is TGCGCCAGCAGAAAGACCGATACCTTGGGGCCCCAGCATTTT.

This CDR3 reads CASSTWGRGSSYEQYF. The CDR3 DNA reads TGTGCCAGCAGTACCTGGGGGAGGGGGAGCTCCTACGAGCAGTACTTC. The genes are TRBV6-6 and TRBJ2-7; a weak D match, TRBD2 (7 bases). Trimming took 5 bases from V and 0 from J, leaving 17 bases between them. The CDR3 has 16 amino acids. Germline CDR1 is MNHNY and CDR2 is SVGAGI (reference sequence).

This chain uses TRBV28 with TRBJ2-1; TRBD1 is a possible D gene (5 bases). This CDR3 contains 19 residues. The V end was cut by 3 bases, the J end by 6 bases, with 27 bases between. In germline, CDR1 is MDHEN, CDR2 SYDVKM. The CDR3 DNA reads TGTGCCAGCAGTTTTGAGGCAGGGAAAGGGATTATTCCGCGCAATGAGCAGTTCTTC. This sequence encodes CASSFEAGKGIIPRNEQFF.

V is TRBV7-2 and J is TRBJ2-1; 8 bases are a match to TRBD2. The V gene's germline CDR1 is SGHTA and CDR2 FQGNSA. This CDR3 has 14 amino acids. With 2 bases clipped from V and 6 bases from J, the junction kept 3 bases outside the gene matches. In DNA form, the CDR3 reads TGTGCCAGCAGCTTATCCAGCGGGAGCAATGAGCAGTTCTTC. Encoded protein: CASSLSSGSNEQFF.

This chain links TRBV5-4 with TRBJ1-2; 12 bases match TRBD1. The CDR3 length is 17 residues. J gave up 2 bases and V 4 bases, and 9 bases lay outside the gene matches. CDR1 is SGHNT, CDR2 YYREEE, per germline (reference sequence). CDR3 amino acids: CASSPGQGARINYGYTF. In DNA form, the CDR3 reads TGTGCCAGCAGCCCGGGACAGGGGGCGCGTATCAACTATGGCTACACCTTC.

The chain employs TRBV2 and TRBJ1-3, with 7 bases matching TRBD1. This CDR3 is built from 18 residues. CDR1 SNHLY and CDR2 FYNNEI come from the germline V gene. V was clipped by 2 bases and J by 4 bases; unmatched bases: 14. This chain's CDR3 is CASSENSPGQVSGNTIYF. CDR3 in DNA: TGTGCCAGCAGTGAAAACTCCCCAGGACAGGTATCCGGAAACACCATATATTTT.

This clone was observed once. This chain uses TRBV5-1 with TRBJ2-3, with 8 bases identical to TRBD2. The CDR3 runs to 20 residues. CDR1 is SGHRS, CDR2 YFSETQ, per germline. J was trimmed by 0 bases and V by 1 base; bases with no gene match: 16. The CDR3 coding sequence is TGCGCCAGCAGCTTGTTTGCACGGCTAGCGGGTGCCTCTAGCACAGATACGCAGTATTTT. Protein sequence: CASSLFARLAGASSTDTQYF.

V is TRBV27 and J is TRBJ2-3; D is possibly TRBD2 (8 bases). V shed 0 bases and J shed 3 bases, with 16 bases lying between them. The CDR3 spans 17 residues. CDR1 and CDR2 (germline): MNHEY, SMNVEV (reference sequence). CDR3 region: CASSLSRGAGGTDTQYF. The CDR3 DNA reads TGTGCCAGCAGTTTATCCAGGGGGGCGGGAGGAACAGATACGCAGTATTTT.

The V gene is TRBV5-4, the J gene TRBJ2-3, with 7 nucleotides matching TRBD1. CDR3 size: 16 residues. The V and J ends lost 4 bases and 0 bases, in that order; junction bases with no gene match: 8. Germline V gives CDR1 SGHNT, CDR2 YYREEE (reference sequence). This CDR3 reads CASSTRTGSSTDTQYF. The DNA of the CDR3 is TGTGCCAGCAGCACGAGGACAGGATCTAGCACAGATACGCAGTATTTT. Based on the CDR3 plus reference TRBV5-4 and TRBJ2-3, the full variable domain is ETGVTQSPTHLIKTRGQQVTLRCSSQSGHNTVSWYQQALGQGPQFIFQYYREEENGRGNFPPRFSGLQFPNYSSELNVNALELDDSALYLCASSTRTGSSTDTQYFGPGTRLTVL.

This sequence joins TRBV4-3 and TRBJ1-2; 7 nucleotides align to TRBD1. Germline V gene data show CDR1 as LGHNA and CDR2 as YSLEER. CDR3 length: 13 residues. Trimming removed 1 base from V and 7 bases from J; junction bases left unmatched: 3. The CDR3, as DNA: TGCGCCAGCAGCCAAGTAGGGGGCTCTGGCTACACCTTC. This translates into CASSQVGGSGYTF.

As to this clone: The identical CDR3 is also encoded by other nucleotide sequences in the sample. This sequence joins TRBV6-5 and TRBJ1-1; D call uncertain. V was pared by 5 bases and J by 1 base, with 2 bases between. The CDR3 is 11 residues long. The germline V gene has CDR1 MNHEY and CDR2 SVGAGI. The CDR3 region has the DNA TGTGCCAGCAGTAGGAACACTGAAGCTTTCTTT. Amino acid sequence: CASSRNTEAFF.

The V call is TRBV5-6, the J call TRBJ2-7, with 8 bases fitting TRBD2. V gave up 0 bases and J gave up 4 bases; unmatched junction bases: 12. Germline V gene lookup returns CDR1 SGHDT and CDR2 YYEEEE. The CDR3 spans 17 residues. DNA of the CDR3: TGTGCCAGCAGCTTGGGAGCATCCAGCGGGAGTTTATACGAGCAGTACTTC. Protein: CASSLGASSGSLYEQYF. Full variable domain (rest looked up from reference TRBV5-6 and TRBJ2-7): DAGVTQSPTHLIKTRGQQVTLRCSPKSGHDTVSWYQQALGQGPQFIFQYYEEEERQRGNFPDRFSGHQFPNYSSELNVNALLLGDSALYLCASSLGASSGSLYEQYFGPGTRLTVT.

This chain joins TRBV6-1 and TRBJ1-2, with D uncertain. Between the trimmed V and J ends, which lost 6 bases and 0 bases, there was a span of 8 bases. The CDR3 is 13 amino acids. In germline, CDR1 is MNHNS, CDR2 SASEGT. CDR3 DNA sequence: TGTGCCAGCAGATTAGCACCTAACTATGGCTACACCTTC. It yields the protein CASRLAPNYGYTF.

The chain recombines TRBV18 with TRBJ1-4; tentative D call: TRBD1 (6 bases). V gave up 8 bases and J gave up 5 bases, with 12 bases separating them. From germline, CDR1 is KGHSH and CDR2 LQKENI. This CDR3 comprises 13 residues. The CDR3: CASARQANEKLFF. CDR3 coding DNA: TGTGCCAGCGCCCGACAGGCCAATGAAAAACTGTTTTTT.